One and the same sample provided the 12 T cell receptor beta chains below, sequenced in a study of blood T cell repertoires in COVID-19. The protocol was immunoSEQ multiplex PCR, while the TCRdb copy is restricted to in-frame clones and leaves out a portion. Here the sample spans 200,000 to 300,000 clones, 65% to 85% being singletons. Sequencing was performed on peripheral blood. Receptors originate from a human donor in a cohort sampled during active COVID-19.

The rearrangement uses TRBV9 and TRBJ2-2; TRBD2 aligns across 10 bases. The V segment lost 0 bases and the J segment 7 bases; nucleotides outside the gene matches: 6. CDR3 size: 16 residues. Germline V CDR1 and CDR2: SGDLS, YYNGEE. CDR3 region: CASSVASGSSNGELFF. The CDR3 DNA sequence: TGTGCCAGCAGCGTAGCTAGCGGGAGTTCAAACGGGGAGCTGTTTTTT.

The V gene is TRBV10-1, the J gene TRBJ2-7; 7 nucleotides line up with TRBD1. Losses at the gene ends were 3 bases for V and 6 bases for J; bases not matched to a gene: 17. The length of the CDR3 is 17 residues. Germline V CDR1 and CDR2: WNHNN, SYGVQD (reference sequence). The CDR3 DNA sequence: TGCGCCAGCAGTGATGATAAAATCGGCAGGGGGTATCTCGAGCAGTACTTC. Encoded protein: CASSDDKIGRGYLEQYF.

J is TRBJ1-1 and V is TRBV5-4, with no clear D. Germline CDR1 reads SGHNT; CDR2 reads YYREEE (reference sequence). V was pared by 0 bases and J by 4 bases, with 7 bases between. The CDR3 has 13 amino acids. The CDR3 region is CASSLVSSTEAFF. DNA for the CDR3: TGTGCCAGCAGCTTGGTTAGTAGCACTGAAGCTTTCTTT.

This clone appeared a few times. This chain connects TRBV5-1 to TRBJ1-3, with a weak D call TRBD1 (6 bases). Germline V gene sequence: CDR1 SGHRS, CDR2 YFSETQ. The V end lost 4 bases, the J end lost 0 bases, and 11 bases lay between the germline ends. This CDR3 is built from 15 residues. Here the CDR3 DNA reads TGCGCCAGCAGCCCTGGGACAACCTCTGGAAACACCATATATTTT. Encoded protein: CASSPGTTSGNTIYF.

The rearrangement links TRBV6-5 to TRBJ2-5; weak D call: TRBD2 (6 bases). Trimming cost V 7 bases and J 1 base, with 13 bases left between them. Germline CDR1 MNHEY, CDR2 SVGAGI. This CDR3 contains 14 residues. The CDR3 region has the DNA TGTGCCAGCACCTTGGACTACCGCCAAGAGACCCAGTACTTC. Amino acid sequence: CASTLDYRQETQYF.

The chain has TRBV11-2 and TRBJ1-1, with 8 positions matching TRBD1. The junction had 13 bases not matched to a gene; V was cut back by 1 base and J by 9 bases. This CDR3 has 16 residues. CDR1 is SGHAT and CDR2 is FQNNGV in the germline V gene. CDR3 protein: CASSLGSSGTGRKAFF. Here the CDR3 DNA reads TGTGCCAGCAGCTTAGGCTCATCCGGGACAGGCCGTAAAGCTTTCTTT.

CDR3 protein: CASSGPGQGTPEAFF. CDR3 in DNA: TGCGCCAGCAGCGGGCCGGGACAGGGTACCCCCGAAGCTTTCTTT. V gene TRBV5-1 combines with J gene TRBJ1-1; TRBD1 matches 9 bases. CDR3 size: 15 residues. V shed 4 bases and J 8 bases; nucleotides not matched to a gene: 12. Germline V lookup: CDR1 SGHRS, CDR2 YFSETQ.

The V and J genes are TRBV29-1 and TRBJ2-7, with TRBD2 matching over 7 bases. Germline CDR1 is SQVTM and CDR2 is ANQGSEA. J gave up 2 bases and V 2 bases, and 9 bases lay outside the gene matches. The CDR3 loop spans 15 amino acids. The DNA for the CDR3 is TGCAGCGTTGAAATTCCGGGTGGACTAGCCTACGAGCAGTACTTC. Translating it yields CSVEIPGGLAYEQYF.

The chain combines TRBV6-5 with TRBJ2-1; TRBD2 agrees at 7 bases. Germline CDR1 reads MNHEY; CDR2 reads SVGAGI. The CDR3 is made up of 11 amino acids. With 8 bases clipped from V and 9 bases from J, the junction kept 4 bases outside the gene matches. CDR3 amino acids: CASRGEFEQFF. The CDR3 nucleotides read TGTGCCAGCCGGGGGGAGTTTGAGCAGTTCTTC.

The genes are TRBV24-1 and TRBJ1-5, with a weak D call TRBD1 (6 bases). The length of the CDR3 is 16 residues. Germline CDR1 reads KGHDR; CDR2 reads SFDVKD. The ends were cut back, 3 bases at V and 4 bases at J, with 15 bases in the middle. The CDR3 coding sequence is TGTGCCACCAGTGATCCCTTTTCTACAGGGAATCAGCCCCAGCATTTT. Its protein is CATSDPFSTGNQPQHF.

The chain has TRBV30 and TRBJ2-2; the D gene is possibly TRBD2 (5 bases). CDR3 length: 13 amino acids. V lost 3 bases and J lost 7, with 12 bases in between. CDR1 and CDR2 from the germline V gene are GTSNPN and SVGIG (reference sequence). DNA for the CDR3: TGTGCCTGGAGAGGAAGCCGGGGCGGGGAGCTGTTTTTT. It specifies CAWRGSRGGELFF. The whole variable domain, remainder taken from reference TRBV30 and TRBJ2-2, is SQTIHQWPATLVQPVGSPLSLECTVEGTSNPNLYWYRQAAGRGLQLLFYSVGIGQISSEVPQNLSASRPQDRQFILSSKKLLLSDSGFYLCAWRGSRGGELFFGEGSRLTVL.

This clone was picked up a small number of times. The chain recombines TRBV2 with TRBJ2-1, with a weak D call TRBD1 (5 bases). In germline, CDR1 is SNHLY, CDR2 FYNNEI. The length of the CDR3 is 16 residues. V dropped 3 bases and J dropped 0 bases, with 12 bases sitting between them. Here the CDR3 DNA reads TGTGCCAGCAGTGAGGGCCCCAGGGACTCCTACAATGAGCAGTTCTTC. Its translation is CASSEGPRDSYNEQFF.